These 9 T cell receptor beta chains were all obtained from the same sample, sequenced in a study of shared clonotypes between healthy human individuals. Libraries were prepared by immunoSEQ multiplex PCR; TCRdb keeps only in-frame clonotypes and omits some of them. The repertoire holds around 200,000 clones, with about 66% as singletons. Sequenced sample: memory CD4+ T cells sorted from blood. Stated subset: CD45RA-negative fraction. The receptors were gathered from a man aged 25-45 years in good health.

The rearrangement joins TRBV5-1 to TRBJ2-7, with TRBD1 matching over 7 bases. Germline assignment: CDR1 SGHRS and CDR2 YFSETQ. The CDR3 length is 16 residues. V lost 2 bases to trimming and J lost 1 base; unmatched junction nucleotides: 9. The CDR3: CASSFSSGGFSYEQYF. In DNA, the CDR3 is TGCGCCAGCAGCTTTTCGTCAGGGGGATTTTCCTACGAGCAGTACTTC.

The chain recombines TRBV28 with TRBJ2-5; perhaps D is TRBD1 or TRBD2 (5 bases each). CDR3 length: 14 amino acids. Looked up from germline, CDR1 is MDHEN and CDR2 is SYDVKM. The V and J ends lost 6 bases and 5 bases respectively, with 16 bases between them. The CDR3 reads CASSKSGGLETQYF. The CDR3 DNA is TGTGCCAGCAGCAAATCTGGGGGTCTTGAGACCCAGTACTTC.

The V and J genes are TRBV18 and TRBJ1-5; weak D call: TRBD1 (6 bases). Germline loops: CDR1 KGHSH, CDR2 LQKENI. V was shortened by 3 bases and J by 0 bases, with 15 bases between the two germline ends. This CDR3 contains 17 residues. The CDR3 is CASSPSTGHYSNQPQHF. The CDR3 DNA reads TGTGCCAGCTCACCCTCCACAGGGCACTATAGCAATCAGCCCCAGCATTTT.

J is TRBJ2-4 and V is TRBV11-2; D gene uncertain. CDR1 is SGHAT and CDR2 is FQNNGV in the germline V gene. Trimming removed 4 bases from V and 1 base from J, with 14 bases in between. CDR3 length equals 16 residues. CDR3 nucleotide sequence: TGTGCCAGCAGCTCTTTAAACATAGGGGCCAAAAACATTCAGTACTTC. It encodes CASSSLNIGAKNIQYF.

This clone has at least ten counts. This sequence joins TRBV11-2 and TRBJ2-7; perhaps TRBD1 as D (5 bases). The germline gives CDR1 SGHAT, CDR2 FQNNGV. This CDR3 region has 13 residues. V lost 4 bases, J lost 6 bases, and 13 bases lay in between. In DNA form, the CDR3 reads TGTGCCAGCAGCTCCATAGGGGCTAGCGAGCAGTACTTC. Amino acid sequence: CASSSIGASEQYF.

Points on this clone: Different DNA sequences within this sample yield the same CDR3. The chain carries TRBV14 and TRBJ2-1, with TRBD1 matching over 9 bases. The germline CDR1 and CDR2 sequences are SGHDN and FVKESK. This CDR3 is built from 15 residues. Losses at the gene ends were 6 bases for V and 1 base for J; bases not matched to a gene: 4. The chain's CDR3 is CASRSGTGSYNEQFF. For the CDR3, the DNA is TGTGCCAGCAGATCCGGGACAGGGTCCTACAATGAGCAGTTCTTC. Together with reference TRBV14 and TRBJ2-1, the CDR3 gives the full variable domain: EAGVTQFPSHSVIEKGQTVTLRCDPISGHDNLYWYRRVMGKEIKFLLHFVKESKQDESGMPNNRFLAERTGGTYSTLKVQPAELEDSGVYFCASRSGTGSYNEQFFGPGTRLTVL.

This rearrangement joins TRBV4-2 to TRBJ1-4; D ambiguous. This CDR3 has 14 residues. The germline CDR1 and CDR2 sequences are LGHNA and YNFKEQ. Between the trimmed V and J ends, which lost 0 bases and 2 bases, there was a span of 4 bases. The CDR3 region has the DNA TGTGCCAGCAGCCAAGATGTGACTAATGAAAAACTGTTTTTT. This codes for CASSQDVTNEKLFF.

The rearrangement uses TRBV7-2 and TRBJ2-1; 10 bases are a match to TRBD1. CDR1 and CDR2 from the germline V gene are SGHTA and FQGNSA. V lost 7 bases, J lost 9 bases, and 9 bases stayed unmatched. The CDR3 is 14 residues long. The CDR3 region has the DNA TGTGCCAGCAATAAAGACAGGGGGCTCGGTGAGCAGTTCTTC. It is translated as CASNKDRGLGEQFF.

The chain employs TRBV11-2 and TRBJ2-7; D not certain. From germline, CDR1 is SGHAT and CDR2 FQNNGV. The CDR3 runs to 15 residues. The V gene lost 2 bases and the J gene lost 4 bases, with 15 bases spanning the gap. CDR3 in DNA: TGTGCCAGCAGCTTAATTCTCGCCAGCTTATACGAGCAGTACTTC. It yields the protein CASSLILASLYEQYF. Complete variable domain (other parts from reference TRBV11-2 and TRBJ2-7): EAGVAQSPRYKIIEKRQSVAFWCNPISGHATLYWYQQILGQGPKLLIQFQNNGVVDDSQLPKDRFSAERLKGVDSTLKIQPAKLEDSAVYLCASSLILASLYEQYFGPGTRLTVT.